Listed below are T cell receptor beta chains from one sample, sequenced in a study of T cell responses to AZD1222 COVID-19 vaccine. Sequencing used immunoSEQ multiplex PCR; TCRdb keeps in-frame clones, though not all of them. The data contain about 150,000 clones, 85% to 95% of them singletons. Sequenced material: peripheral blood, taken 28 days after the second AZD1222 dose. Source of these receptors: an adult who received the AZD1222 COVID-19 vaccine. Each CDR3 is given with its conserved first and last residue. D genes are given only for firm matches. The size field is filled for only some rows; it gives once, few, many or a size class.

d_call j_call clone_size v_call cdr3_nt cdr3_aa
TRBD1 TRBJ2-3 . TRBV19 TGTGCCAGTAGTAGAACACAGGGGGCAGGCACAGATACGCAGTATTTT CASSRTQGAGTDTQYF
TRBD2 TRBJ2-1 . TRBV29-1 TGCAGCGTCCTAAGCGGGGGGTTTGGGAATGAGCAGTTCTTC CSVLSGGFGNEQFF
. TRBJ1-5 once TRBV27 TGTGCCAGCAGTACATATAGCAATCAGCCCCAGCATTTT CASSTYSNQPQHF
. TRBJ1-3 . TRBV27 TGTGCCAGCAGCCATGGAAACACCATATATTTT CASSHGNTIYF
. TRBJ1-4 . TRBV4-3 TGCGCCAGCAGCCAAGATGACCCAGGGGTTCTTAATGAAAAACTGTTTTTT CASSQDDPGVLNEKLFF
. TRBJ2-6 . TRBV2 TGTGCCAGCAGCCAACCGGGACAAAGGCCCTCTGGGGCCAACGTCCTGACTTTC CASSQPGQRPSGANVLTF
. TRBJ1-6 . TRBV18 TGTGCCAGCTCACGGGAACAGGGATATTCACCCCTCCACTTT CASSREQGYSPLHF
TRBD1 TRBJ2-1 . TRBV6-1 TGTGCCAGCAGCACGGACAGGGATCCCTACAATGAGCAGTTCTTC CASSTDRDPYNEQFF
. TRBJ1-2 . TRBV6-5 TGTGCCAGCAGTTTGGGGGCTGGTGGCTACACCTTC CASSLGAGGYTF
. TRBJ1-6 . TRBV19 TGTGCCAGTAGTAGGCAGGGGAATTCACCCCTCCACTTT CASSRQGNSPLHF
. TRBJ2-1 once TRBV28 TGTGCCAGCAGTTACTCAAGGAGCTCCTACAATGAGCAGTTCTTC CASSYSRSSYNEQFF
. TRBJ1-1 . TRBV19 TGTGCCAGTACCTCCCCCCCGGCCGGGGGCACTGAAGCTTTCTTT CASTSPPAGGTEAFF
. TRBJ1-6 . TRBV6-5 TGTGCCAGCAGTTACCGCCAAGGGGACTCACCCCTCCACTTT CASSYRQGDSPLHF
. TRBJ2-5 . TRBV4-1 TGCGCCAGCAGCCAAGATGCTTGGGAGACCCAGTACTTC CASSQDAWETQYF
. TRBJ2-7 . TRBV2 TGTGCCAGCGGTATCGGGTCACACACCTACGAGCAGTACTTC CASGIGSHTYEQYF
. TRBJ1-1 . TRBV5-5 TGTGCCAGCAGCTTAGTCGGCAGGGCTAGGGACACTGAAGCTTTCTTT CASSLVGRARDTEAFF
. TRBJ1-1 . TRBV5-1 TGCGCCAGCAGCTTGGCCTCGAAGAGTGAAGCTTTCTTT CASSLASKSEAFF
. TRBJ1-1 . TRBV14 TGTGCCAGCAGCCAAGATCCAAGTATGAACACTGAAGCTTTCTTT CASSQDPSMNTEAFF
. TRBJ2-1 . TRBV6-6 TGTGCCAGCAGAAATACCTTCGGTGAGCAGTTCTTC CASRNTFGEQFF
TRBD1 TRBJ1-2 . TRBV7-2 TGTGCCAGCAGCTCAGTAACCAGGGGGCTGGATGGCTACACCTTC CASSSVTRGLDGYTF
TRBD2 TRBJ2-1 . TRBV19 TGTGCCAGTAAACAAAGCGGGGGGTACAATGAGCAGTTCTTC CASKQSGGYNEQFF
. TRBJ1-2 . TRBV7-2 TGTGCCAGCAGCTTAGGTGCCCCCCGTGAGGGGTGGGACTACACCTTC CASSLGAPREGWDYTF
. TRBJ1-1 . TRBV7-9 TGTGCCAGCAGCTTAACTTTCTTCACTGAAGCTTTCTTT CASSLTFFTEAFF
. TRBJ2-5 . TRBV3-1/TRBV3-2 TGTGCCAGCAGCCGGGGCAGGGAAGAGACCCAGTACTTC CASSRGREETQYF
. TRBJ1-4 . TRBV7-9 TGTGCCAGCAGCCAGGCAACTTATGAAAAACTGTTTTTT CASSQATYEKLFF
TRBD1 TRBJ1-2 . TRBV11-3 TGTGCCATCACGGGACAGGGCACGGGTGGCTACACCTTC CAITGQGTGGYTF
. TRBJ1-2 . TRBV12-3/TRBV12-4 TGTGCCAGCAGTCCGGGGAGCTATGGCTACACCTTC CASSPGSYGYTF
. TRBJ2-3 . TRBV4-1 TGCGCCAGCAGCCAACTATGGACTCCTAACACAGATACGCAGTATTTT CASSQLWTPNTDTQYF
. TRBJ1-5 . TRBV28 TGTGCCAGCAGTTTCATTCCCACGTCTAGGCAGCCCCAGCATTTT CASSFIPTSRQPQHF
TRBD1 TRBJ2-5 . TRBV18 TGTGCCAGCTCCCCAAGACGACAGGGGGTCGGAGAGACCCAGTACTTC CASSPRRQGVGETQYF
TRBD2 TRBJ2-5 . TRBV28 TGTGCCAGCAGTTTGCCTAGCGGGGGAACGGGGACCCAGTACTTC CASSLPSGGTGTQYF
. TRBJ2-1 few TRBV19 TGTGCCAGTAGTTCCCAGAAGTACAATGAGCAGTTCTTC CASSSQKYNEQFF
TRBD1 TRBJ1-2 . TRBV29-1 TGCAGCGCCGGGGACAGCCAACTCCGGAATGGCTACACCTTC CSAGDSQLRNGYTF
TRBD1 TRBJ2-1 . TRBV18 TGTGCCAGCTCACCCAGGGGACAGGCCGGGGATGAGCAGTTCTTC CASSPRGQAGDEQFF
. TRBJ1-2 . TRBV30 TGTGCCTGGAGTGGTTGGGGGGATGGCTACACCTTC CAWSGWGDGYTF
. TRBJ2-6 . TRBV5-1 TGCGCCAGCAGCCAAACTCCCCCTGGCTCTGGGGCCAACGTCCTGACTTTC CASSQTPPGSGANVLTF
TRBD1 TRBJ2-7 . TRBV15 TGTGCCACCAGCGAACAGGGGATCGGGAACGAGCAGTACTTC CATSEQGIGNEQYF
. TRBJ1-2 . TRBV30 TGTGCCTGGAGACAGAAACATGGCTACACCTTC CAWRQKHGYTF
TRBD1 TRBJ1-2 . TRBV6-6 TGTGCCAGCAGTATCGACAGGGATGGCTACACCTTC CASSIDRDGYTF
. TRBJ1-1 . TRBV4-1 TGCGCCAGCGGGTACAGGGTGGACACTGAAGCTTTCTTT CASGYRVDTEAFF
. TRBJ1-1 . TRBV7-8 TGTGCCAGCAGCCCCATTTTCTCGGTGGGGGCTTTCTTT CASSPIFSVGAFF
. TRBJ1-6 . TRBV3-1/TRBV3-2 TGTGCCAGCAGCCCCTCAAAGGGGGTTTCACCCCTCCACTTT CASSPSKGVSPLHF
. TRBJ1-1 . TRBV3-1/TRBV3-2 TGTGCCAGCAGCCAAGTAGGAGGGACTGAAGCTTTCTTT CASSQVGGTEAFF
TRBD1 TRBJ1-6 . TRBV6-5 TGTGCCAGCAGTTACACCACTTCAGGGGGCTTTTCACCCCTCCACTTT CASSYTTSGGFSPLHF
. TRBJ1-6 . TRBV6-5 TGTGCCAGCAGGCCCTCTTGGGGGAGAAGATCACCCCTCCACTTT CASRPSWGRRSPLHF
. TRBJ1-2 . TRBV15 TGTGCCACCAGCACTGACAGGAGTAACTATGGCTACACCTTC CATSTDRSNYGYTF
TRBD2 TRBJ2-1 . TRBV28 TGTGCCAGCAGGGGGACTAGCGGGGGCGGGATCAATGAGCAGTTCTTC CASRGTSGGGINEQFF
. TRBJ2-3 . TRBV18 TGTGCCAGCTCACCAGACCGGAGTACGCAGTATTTT CASSPDRSTQYF
. TRBJ1-1 . TRBV2 TGTGCCAGCAGCAGGCAGGGGACTGAAGCTTTCTTT CASSRQGTEAFF
TRBD1 TRBJ2-1 . TRBV19 TGTGCCAGTAGGCGACAGGGGGACTACAATGAGCAGTTCTTC CASRRQGDYNEQFF